This T cell receptor beta chain was profiled in a study of T cells after yellow fever vaccination. Points on this clonotype: What it recognizes is unknown.

Overall study results and limits: The secondary response peaked faster, at day 5 versus 15, but was weaker.

The authors made TCR cDNA by 5'RACE template switching, adding a universal primer site and UMIs. One entry per CDR3 protein, called by TCRdb with MiXCR from the 5' RACE reads. The sample shows hundreds of thousands of distinct CDR3 sequences, approximately 13% of them seen only once. V was cut by 8 bases and J by 0 bases, with 22 bases left in between. The CDR3 covers 17 residues. CDR1 and CDR2 (germline): LGHDT, YNNKEL (reference sequence). The receptor was derived from a young man who received the YFV17D yellow fever vaccine. Sequencing was performed on PBMCs, taken on the day of the yellow fever booster vaccination. V is TRBV3-1 and J is TRBJ1-1; possibly TRBD1 for D (5 bases). CDR3 DNA sequence: TGTGCCAGCTCCCAAGGAAGGGGCAGGAACATGAACACTGAAGCTTTCTTT. This codes for CASSQGRGRNMNTEAFF.